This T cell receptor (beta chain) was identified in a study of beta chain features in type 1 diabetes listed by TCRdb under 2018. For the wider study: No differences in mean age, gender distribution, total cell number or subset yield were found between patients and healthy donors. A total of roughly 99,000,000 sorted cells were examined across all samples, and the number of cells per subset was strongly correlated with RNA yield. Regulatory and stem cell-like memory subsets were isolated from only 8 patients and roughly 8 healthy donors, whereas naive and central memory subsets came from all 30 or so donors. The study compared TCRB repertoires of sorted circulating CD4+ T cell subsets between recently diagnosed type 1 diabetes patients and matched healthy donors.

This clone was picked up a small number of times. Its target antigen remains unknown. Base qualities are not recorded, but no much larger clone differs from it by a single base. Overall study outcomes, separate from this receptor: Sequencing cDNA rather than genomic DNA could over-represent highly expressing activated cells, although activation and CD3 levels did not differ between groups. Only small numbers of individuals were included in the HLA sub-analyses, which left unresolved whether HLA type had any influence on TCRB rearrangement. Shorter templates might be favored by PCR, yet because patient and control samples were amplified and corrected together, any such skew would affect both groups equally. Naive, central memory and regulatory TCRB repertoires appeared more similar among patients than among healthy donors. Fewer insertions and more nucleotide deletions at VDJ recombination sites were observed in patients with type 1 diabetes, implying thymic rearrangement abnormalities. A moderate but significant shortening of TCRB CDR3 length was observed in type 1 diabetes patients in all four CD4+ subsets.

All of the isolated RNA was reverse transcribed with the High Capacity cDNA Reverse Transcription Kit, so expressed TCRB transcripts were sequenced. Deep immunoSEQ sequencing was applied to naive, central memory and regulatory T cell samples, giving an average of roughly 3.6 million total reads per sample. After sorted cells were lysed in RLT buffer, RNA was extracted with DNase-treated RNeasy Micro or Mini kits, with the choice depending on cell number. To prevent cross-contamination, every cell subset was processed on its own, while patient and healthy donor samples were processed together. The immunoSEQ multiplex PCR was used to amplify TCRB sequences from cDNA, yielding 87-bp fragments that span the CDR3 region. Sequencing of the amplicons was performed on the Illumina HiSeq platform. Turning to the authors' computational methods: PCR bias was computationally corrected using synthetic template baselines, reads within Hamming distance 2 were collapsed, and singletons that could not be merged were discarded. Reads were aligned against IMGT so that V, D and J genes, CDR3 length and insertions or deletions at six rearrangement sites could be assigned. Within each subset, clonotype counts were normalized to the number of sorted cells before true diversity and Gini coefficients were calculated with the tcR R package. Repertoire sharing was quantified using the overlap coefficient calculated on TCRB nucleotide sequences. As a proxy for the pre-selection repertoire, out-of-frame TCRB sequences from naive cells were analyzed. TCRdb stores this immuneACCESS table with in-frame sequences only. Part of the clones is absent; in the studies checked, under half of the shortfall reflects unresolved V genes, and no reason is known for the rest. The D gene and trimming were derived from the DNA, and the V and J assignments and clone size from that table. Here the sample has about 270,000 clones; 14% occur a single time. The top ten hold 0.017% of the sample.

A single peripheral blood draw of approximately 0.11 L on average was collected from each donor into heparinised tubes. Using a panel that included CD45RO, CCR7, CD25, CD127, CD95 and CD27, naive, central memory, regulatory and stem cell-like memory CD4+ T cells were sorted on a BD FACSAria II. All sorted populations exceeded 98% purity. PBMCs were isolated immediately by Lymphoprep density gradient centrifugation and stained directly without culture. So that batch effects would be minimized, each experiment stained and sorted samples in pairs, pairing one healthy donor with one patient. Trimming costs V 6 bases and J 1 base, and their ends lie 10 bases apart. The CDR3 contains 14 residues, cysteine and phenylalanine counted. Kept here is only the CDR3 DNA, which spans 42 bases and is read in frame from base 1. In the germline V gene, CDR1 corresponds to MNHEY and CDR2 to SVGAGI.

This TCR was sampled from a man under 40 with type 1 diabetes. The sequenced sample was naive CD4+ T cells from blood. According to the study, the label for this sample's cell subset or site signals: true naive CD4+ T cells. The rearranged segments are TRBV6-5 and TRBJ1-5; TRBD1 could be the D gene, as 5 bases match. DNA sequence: TGTGCCAGCAGGATTTCAGGGAGCAATCAGCCCCAGCATTTT. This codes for CASRISGSNQPQHF.